The entry that follows covers one T cell receptor (beta chain) sequence. This entry comes from a study of technical replicates of blood from a few donors. Using immunoSEQ multiplex PCR, the repertoire was profiled, and TCRdb retains in-frame clones only, with some absent. The repertoire holds about 81,000 clones, with around 90% as singletons. This receptor was taken from a human donor in good health. Sequencing was carried out using T cells isolated from PBMCs.

This CDR3 is CASSGRWAFTEAFF. In DNA, the CDR3 is TGTGCCAGCAGTGGTCGCTGGGCGTTCACTGAAGCTTTCTTT. The chain employs TRBV6-1 and TRBJ1-1, with D uncertain. The ends were cut back, 4 bases at V and 4 bases at J, with 13 bases in the middle. The germline gives CDR1 MNHNS, CDR2 SASEGT. The CDR3 consists of 14 residues.